The 21 T cell receptor beta chains listed next were all sequenced from one sample in a study of OX40 agonist ivuxolimab in advanced cancers. The method was immunoSEQ multiplex PCR; TCRdb's version includes in-frame clones alone and lacks a portion of them. Of about 60,000 clones listed, roughly 86% were seen once; the top ten hold 5% to 6%. Source: CD4+ or CD8+ T cells sorted from blood, taken in a trial of the OX40 agonist ivuxolimab. These receptors came from an adult with an advanced solid tumor such as melanoma, head and neck, liver or kidney cancer.

This sequence joins TRBV10-3 and TRBJ2-1, with TRBD2 matching over 14 bases. V shed 6 bases, J shed 2 bases, and the junction held 9 bases outside the gene matches. The CDR3 extends over 18 amino acids. The germline V gene has CDR1 ENHRY and CDR2 SYGVKD. CDR3: CAIRTGTSGSRAYNEQFF. In nucleotides, the CDR3 is TGTGCCATCAGGACGGGGACTAGCGGGAGCAGGGCCTACAATGAGCAGTTCTTC.

V is TRBV7-2 and J is TRBJ1-4; D is possibly TRBD1 (5 bases). The germline V and J ends were trimmed by 3 bases and 5 bases, with 13 bases remaining between them. The germline CDR1 and CDR2 sequences are SGHTA and FQGNSA. CDR3 length equals 15 residues. CDR3 sequence (DNA): TGTGCCAGCAGCTTGGGCGGGACGTTGAATGAAAAACTGTTTTTT. Amino acids: CASSLGGTLNEKLFF.

V and J are TRBV2 and TRBJ1-3, with D perhaps matching TRBD1 (6 bases). Trimming left V 4 bases short and J 0 bases short, with 10 bases between. Germline lookup yields CDR1 SNHLY and CDR2 FYNNEI. This CDR3 has 15 residues. This chain's CDR3 is CASSAQGFSGNTIYF. The CDR3 DNA reads as TGTGCCAGCAGTGCACAGGGCTTCTCTGGAAACACCATATATTTT.

The rearrangement links TRBV19 to TRBJ2-4; TRBD2 is a possible D gene (5 bases). The V and J ends lost 5 bases and 0 bases respectively, with 8 bases between them. The CDR3 loop spans 14 amino acids. CDR1 LNHDA and CDR2 SQIVND come from the germline V gene (reference sequence). The CDR3 is CASSPGLAKNIQYF. The CDR3 nucleotides read TGTGCCAGTAGTCCCGGACTAGCCAAAAACATTCAGTACTTC.

There are a few counts of this clone. Sequence at one end of the junction differs from germline and may be a read error. The J gene is TRBJ1-1, the V gene TRBV29-1; D gene unclear. The length of the CDR3 is 13 residues. The germline V gene encodes CDR1 SQVTM and CDR2 ANQGSEA. CDR3 protein: CSIEVDTNTEAFF. The CDR3, as DNA: TGCAGCATTGAGGTTGACACGAACACTGAAGCTTTCTTT.

This chain joins TRBV7-3 and TRBJ2-3, with a tentative D call TRBD1 (6 bases). Germline CDR1 and CDR2: SGHTA and FQGTGA. The CDR3 extends over 15 amino acids. With 5 bases removed from V and 5 bases from J, the gap between germline ends came to 17 bases. The CDR3 DNA sequence: TGTGCCAGCAGCCCGCTTGGGGCAGGGGTAGATACGCAGTATTTT. Its protein product is CASSPLGAGVDTQYF. The entire variable domain, with the rest obtained from reference TRBV7-3 and TRBJ2-3, is as follows: GAGVSQTPSNKVTEKGKYVELRCDPISGHTALYWYRQSLGQGPEFLIYFQGTGAADDSGLPNDRFFAVRPEGSVSTLKIQRTERGDSAVYLCASSPLGAGVDTQYFGPGTRLTVL.

The chain couples TRBV7-9 to TRBJ2-1; the D gene could be TRBD1 or TRBD2 (6 bases each). This CDR3 is 15 amino acids long. Deletions cut 2 bases from V and 10 bases from J, with 18 bases between. Germline V CDR1 and CDR2: SEHNR, FQNEAQ (reference sequence). The CDR3 here is CASSLTLSGAGEQFF. The CDR3 region has the DNA TGTGCCAGCAGCTTAACCCTGTCGGGGGCCGGGGAGCAGTTCTTC.

The chain combines TRBV18 with TRBJ1-4; D is perhaps TRBD1 (6 bases). The CDR3 consists of 14 residues. CDR1 and CDR2 (germline): KGHSH, LQKENI. V was trimmed by 4 bases and J by 10 bases, leaving 16 bases between them. The CDR3: CASSLDRTERKLFF. The CDR3 DNA is TGTGCCAGCTCACTTGACAGGACTGAGCGAAAACTGTTTTTT.

Only a few counts were recorded for this clone. V usage is TRBV11-2 and J usage is TRBJ2-1; 14 positions match TRBD2. Germline CDR1 is SGHAT and CDR2 is FQNNGV. V lost 6 bases, J lost 7 bases, and 8 bases stayed unmatched. This CDR3 is built from 16 residues. The CDR3 sequence: CASRRGLAGGLNEQFF. In DNA form, the CDR3 reads TGTGCCAGCAGACGTGGACTAGCGGGAGGACTGAATGAGCAGTTCTTC.

The chain uses TRBV11-3 and TRBJ1-1; D is uncertain. The germline V and J ends were trimmed by 1 base and 7 bases, with 10 bases remaining between them. Germline CDR1 SGHNT, CDR2 YENEEA. The CDR3 runs to 13 residues. This chain's CDR3 is CASSLGTFGEAFF. The CDR3 nucleotides are TGTGCCAGCAGCTTAGGAACCTTCGGTGAAGCTTTCTTT.

The gene calls are TRBV19 and TRBJ2-5, with D hard to call. Germline loops: CDR1 LNHDA, CDR2 SQIVND (reference sequence). The CDR3 sequence is 16 residues long. V was cut by 2 bases and J by 3 bases, with 16 bases left in between. CDR3 coding DNA: TGTGCCAGTAGTATAACACCGCGCCTCACAAAAGAGACCCAGTACTTC. Protein: CASSITPRLTKETQYF. Full variable domain (rest looked up from reference TRBV19 and TRBJ2-5): DGGITQSPKYLFRKEGQNVTLSCEQNLNHDAMYWYRQDPGQGLRLIYYSQIVNDFQKGDIAEGYSVSREKKESFPLTVTSAQKNPTAFYLCASSITPRLTKETQYFGPGTRLLVL.

This chain joins TRBV5-6 and TRBJ2-3; 7 bases agree with TRBD1. Unmatched junction bases numbered 5, after V lost 2 bases and J lost 2 bases. CDR3 length: 15 residues. Germline V gene lookup returns CDR1 SGHDT and CDR2 YYEEEE. CDR3 nucleotide sequence: TGTGCCAGCAGCTTACAGGGGTTGCTCACAGATACGCAGTATTTT. This gives the protein CASSLQGLLTDTQYF.

This clone was detected a few times. This chain connects TRBV15 to TRBJ2-1, with 7 bases matching TRBD2. The CDR3 totals 13 residues. V trimming: 5 bases; J trimming: 6 bases; junction bases outside the gene matches: 4. Germline-derived CDR1 and CDR2 are LNHNV and YYDKDF (reference sequence). CDR3 amino acids: CATSRDYRNEQFF. The CDR3 region has the DNA TGTGCCACCAGCCGGGACTACCGCAATGAGCAGTTCTTC.

V gene TRBV7-3 combines with J gene TRBJ2-3; 10 bases fit TRBD2. The germline V gene has CDR1 SGHTA and CDR2 FQGTGA. CDR3 length: 15 amino acids. With 3 bases clipped from V and 4 bases from J, the junction kept 4 bases outside the gene matches. Here the CDR3 reads CASSFSGTSADTQYF. The CDR3 coding sequence is TGTGCCAGCAGCTTTTCCGGGACTAGCGCAGATACGCAGTATTTT.

CDR3 region: CASSEARLEGYTF. The CDR3 nucleotides read TGTGCCAGCAGTGAAGCCAGACTGGAGGGCTACACCTTC. The chain has TRBV2 and TRBJ1-2; the D is unclear. CDR3 length: 13 residues. Deletions cut 0 bases from V and 8 bases from J, with 10 bases between. The germline gives CDR1 SNHLY, CDR2 FYNNEI.

This sequence joins TRBV5-5 and TRBJ2-7, with TRBD2 matching over 7 bases. With V trimmed by 2 bases and J by 5 bases, 4 bases remained unmatched. Per germline, CDR1 SGHKS and CDR2 YYEKEE (reference sequence). The CDR3 has 13 amino acids. In DNA form, the CDR3 reads TGTGCCAGCAGCTTAAGGGAGGGGAACGAGCAGTACTTC. Encoded protein: CASSLREGNEQYF. Combining the CDR3 with reference TRBV5-5 and TRBJ2-7 gives the whole variable domain DAGVTQSPTHLIKTRGQQVTLRCSPISGHKSVSWYQQVLGQGPQFIFQYYEKEERGRGNFPDRFSARQFPNYSSELNVNALLLGDSALYLCASSLREGNEQYFGPGTRLTVT.

The chain has TRBV5-1 and TRBJ2-5; 10 nucleotides agree with TRBD1. Trimming took 7 bases from V and 4 from J; bases not matched to a gene: 4. This CDR3 is built from 13 residues. Germline loops: CDR1 SGHRS, CDR2 YFSETQ. This CDR3 reads CASGTGAGETQYF. CDR3 DNA: TGCGCCAGCGGGACAGGGGCCGGAGAGACCCAGTACTTC.

The rearrangement joins TRBV6-6 to TRBJ2-7, with 7 bases lining up with TRBD1. V lost 6 bases to trimming and J lost 9 bases; unmatched junction nucleotides: 11. Germline-derived CDR1 and CDR2 are MNHNY and SVGAGI (reference sequence). The CDR3 is 13 residues long. CDR3 DNA sequence: TGTGCCAGCAGCAAACTGGGGACAGACGGGCAGTACTTC. It yields the protein CASSKLGTDGQYF.

The rearrangement joins TRBV19 to TRBJ1-1; 7 nucleotides align to TRBD1. CDR1 and CDR2 (germline): LNHDA, SQIVND (reference sequence). The CDR3 spans 14 residues. After removal of 5 bases from V and 7 bases from J, the junction contained 10 bases not matched to a gene. CDR3 sequence reads: CASSPTDRVSEAFF. CDR3 nucleotides: TGTGCCAGTAGTCCCACCGACAGGGTTAGTGAAGCTTTCTTT.

This chain links TRBV7-9 with TRBJ1-1; 7 nucleotides match TRBD1. CDR1 and CDR2 (germline): SEHNR, FQNEAQ (reference sequence). V trimming: 4 bases; J trimming: 5 bases; junction bases outside the gene matches: 10. The CDR3 has 15 residues. CDR3 in DNA: TGTGCCAGCAGCTCTATGTTACAGGGGAATACTGAAGCTTTCTTT. Protein sequence: CASSSMLQGNTEAFF.

The CDR3 DNA follows: TGTGCCAGCAGCTTAGTCGGGGGTTTAGCTTTCTTT. As protein: CASSLVGGLAFF. The J gene is TRBJ1-1, the V gene TRBV11-2, with TRBD1 as a possible D gene (5 bases). The CDR3 totals 12 residues. Trimming removed 1 base from V and 10 bases from J, with 10 bases in between. Germline lookup yields CDR1 SGHAT and CDR2 FQNNGV.